The 25 T cell receptor beta chains presented below share a single source sample, sequenced in a study of cytomegalovirus exposure and HLA in healthy donors. This table comes from immunoSEQ multiplex PCR, and its TCRdb copy is limited to in-frame clones, with some not included. The repertoire consists of 110,000 or so clones, with about 84% occurring once and the leading ten covering 2.1%. Sequencing input: PBMCs. The receptors derive from a woman in her 30s in good health and CMV-seronegative.

V gene TRBV18 combines with J gene TRBJ1-1, with unresolved D. The CDR3 runs to 14 residues. Trimming removed 2 bases from V and 1 base from J, with 8 bases in between. The germline V gene encodes CDR1 KGHSH and CDR2 LQKENI. The DNA of the CDR3 is TGTGCCAGCTCACCATCGTCAGGGAACACTGAAGCTTTCTTT. Its translation: CASSPSSGNTEAFF.

This clone was seen a few times. The V call is TRBV18, the J call TRBJ1-6, with a weak D call TRBD1 (5 bases). V was pared by 3 bases and J by 7 bases, with 13 bases between. Germline CDR1 KGHSH, CDR2 LQKENI. There are 15 residues in the CDR3. The CDR3 DNA reads TGTGCCAGCTCACCTCGACAGACCAGGAATTCACCCCTCCACTTT. It yields the protein CASSPRQTRNSPLHF.

J is TRBJ2-7 and V is TRBV7-9; tentative D call: TRBD2 (7 bases). This CDR3 is 15 amino acids long. V was cut by 2 bases and J by 0 bases, with 11 bases left in between. Germline lookup yields CDR1 SEHNR and CDR2 FQNEAQ (reference sequence). CDR3 nucleotides: TGTGCCAGCAGCTTATACGGGGGGCCCTCCTACGAGCAGTACTTC. Translated: CASSLYGGPSYEQYF.

This clone was seen a handful of times. Additional DNA sequences in this sample encode the identical CDR3. The V and J genes are TRBV7-2 and TRBJ1-2, with 9 bases lining up with TRBD1. The CDR3 has 13 amino acids. The ends lost 6 bases at V and 4 bases at J; junction bases unmatched: 3. The germline V gene encodes CDR1 SGHTA and CDR2 FQGNSA. CDR3 amino acids: CASSSTGGYGYTF. The CDR3 DNA is TGTGCCAGCAGTTCGACAGGGGGCTATGGCTACACCTTC.

V usage is TRBV7-2 and J usage is TRBJ2-5, with TRBD2 as a possible D gene (6 bases). V lost 6 bases and J lost 1, with 9 bases in between. The CDR3 length is 13 residues. From germline, CDR1 is SGHTA and CDR2 FQGNSA. The CDR3 sequence: CASSRDFQETQYF. The DNA of the CDR3 is TGTGCCAGCAGTAGGGACTTCCAAGAGACCCAGTACTTC.

The chain links TRBV7-8 to TRBJ1-2, with 9 bases aligning to TRBD1. This CDR3 contains 16 residues. V was pared by 2 bases and J by 1 base, with 5 bases of the junction left unmatched. Germline assignment: CDR1 SGHVS and CDR2 FQNEAQ. The CDR3 spells CASSLMGQGLNYGYTF. The CDR3 DNA follows: TGTGCCAGCAGCTTAATGGGACAGGGTCTTAACTATGGCTACACCTTC.

The chain links TRBV27 to TRBJ2-2; the D gene is possibly TRBD2 (6 bases). Germline values: CDR1 MNHEY, CDR2 SMNVEV (reference sequence). This CDR3 region has 16 residues. V dropped 6 bases and J dropped 0 bases, with 14 bases sitting between them. CDR3 sequence (DNA): TGTGCCAGCAGCGGGGGACCGTTCGCGAACACCGGGGAGCTGTTTTTT. Its protein is CASSGGPFANTGELFF.

This clone was counted between two and nine times. The chain employs TRBV7-9 and TRBJ2-1; 11 positions match TRBD2. CDR1 is SEHNR, CDR2 FQNEAQ, per germline (reference sequence). The trim removed 1 base at V and 4 bases at J, leaving 12 bases unmatched. The length of the CDR3 is 19 residues. The CDR3 loop is CASSLGMNSGGESYNEQFF. For the CDR3, the DNA is TGTGCCAGCAGCTTAGGGATGAATAGCGGGGGGGAATCATACAATGAGCAGTTCTTC.

This chain uses TRBV5-5 with TRBJ1-2; TRBD1 matches 10 bases. V trimming: 5 bases; J trimming: 5 bases; junction bases outside the gene matches: 18. Looked up from germline, CDR1 is SGHKS and CDR2 is YYEKEE (reference sequence). The CDR3 runs to 18 residues. CDR3 loop: CASSRPGQGPGKLYGYTF. CDR3 in DNA: TGTGCCAGCAGTAGGCCGGGACAGGGGCCAGGTAAACTGTATGGCTACACCTTC.

This clone occurred once. This CDR3 reads CASSLYAFNRDGTYEQYF. In nucleotides, the CDR3 is TGTGCCAGCAGTTTATATGCCTTTAACAGGGATGGAACCTACGAGCAGTACTTC. The chain recombines TRBV27 with TRBJ2-7; weak D call: TRBD1 (6 bases). The CDR3 consists of 18 residues. Per the germline V gene, CDR1 is MNHEY and CDR2 is SMNVEV (reference sequence). The V end lost 1 base, the J end lost 2 bases, and 21 bases lay between the germline ends.

The chain recombines TRBV4-3 with TRBJ1-2; tentatively, D is TRBD1 (6 bases). Trimming pared 2 bases from V and 7 bases from J, leaving 17 bases between. CDR3 length: 15 amino acids. CDR1 is LGHNA, CDR2 YSLEER, per germline. The CDR3 loop reads CASSQTSGGAGGYTF. The DNA of the CDR3 is TGCGCCAGCAGCCAAACCTCGGGGGGCGCGGGTGGCTACACCTTC.

J is TRBJ1-6 and V is TRBV11-3; TRBD1 aligns across 7 bases. Germline loops: CDR1 SGHNT, CDR2 YENEEA. Trimming cost V 2 bases and J 2 bases; bases outside gene matches: 6. The CDR3 sequence is 17 residues long. CDR3 amino acids: CASSLTTGFPYNSPLHF. The CDR3 DNA follows: TGTGCCAGCAGCTTAACGACAGGGTTCCCCTATAATTCACCCCTCCACTTT.

This clone was seen a few times. The rearrangement links TRBV19 to TRBJ1-2; 7 nucleotides align to TRBD1. Trimming took 5 bases from V and 1 from J; bases not matched to a gene: 1. Germline-derived CDR1 and CDR2 are LNHDA and SQIVND (reference sequence). The CDR3 is 13 residues long. In DNA, the CDR3 is TGTGCCAGTAGTTACAGGGGTAACTATGGCTACACCTTC. This translates into CASSYRGNYGYTF.

The chain couples TRBV6-5 to TRBJ1-2; 9 positions agree with TRBD1. From germline, CDR1 is MNHEY and CDR2 SVGAGI. This CDR3 is built from 13 residues. J gave up 3 bases and V 6 bases, and 2 bases lay outside the gene matches. CDR3 sequence reads: CASSRTGDYGYTF. CDR3 in DNA: TGTGCCAGCAGCAGGACAGGGGACTATGGCTACACCTTC.

This rearrangement joins TRBV6-1 to TRBJ1-5; D might be TRBD1 (6 bases). Germline CDR1 and CDR2: MNHNS and SASEGT. Trimming took off 6 bases at V and 7 bases at J, with 13 bases between the two ends. The CDR3 spans 13 residues. CDR3 protein: CASRTGIGQPQHF. CDR3 nucleotide sequence: TGTGCCAGCAGAACAGGGATTGGGCAGCCCCAGCATTTT.

The chain recombines TRBV6-1 with TRBJ1-6, with 7 positions matching TRBD1. The CDR3 is made up of 14 amino acids. Germline CDR1 is MNHNS and CDR2 is SASEGT. J gave up 7 bases and V 7 bases, and 7 bases lay outside the gene matches. CDR3 DNA sequence: TGTGCCAGCATTCGGGGGACAGAGAATTCACCCCTCCACTTT. It specifies CASIRGTENSPLHF.

The CDR3 protein is CASSGATGRINYGYTF. The CDR3 nucleotides are TGTGCCAGCAGCGGAGCGACAGGGCGAATTAACTATGGCTACACCTTC. The V gene is TRBV9, the J gene TRBJ1-2, with 7 nucleotides matching TRBD1. The CDR3 totals 16 residues. Germline CDR1 is SGDLS and CDR2 is YYNGEE. The junction had 9 bases not matched to a gene; V was cut back by 3 bases and J by 1 base.

The chain couples TRBV29-1 to TRBJ2-1; D ambiguous. The V end was cut by 7 bases, the J end by 0 bases, with 10 bases between. CDR1 SQVTM and CDR2 ANQGSEA come from the germline V gene. The CDR3 loop spans 13 amino acids. The CDR3 DNA sequence: TGCAGCGCGGGTACAAGCTCCTACAATGAGCAGTTCTTC. Protein product: CSAGTSSYNEQFF.

The chain links TRBV30 to TRBJ1-1, with D maybe TRBD1 (5 bases). The CDR3 consists of 17 residues. V gave up 2 bases and J gave up 1 base, with 20 bases separating them. CDR1 GTSNPN and CDR2 SVGIG come from the germline V gene (reference sequence). Here the CDR3 DNA reads TGTGCCTGGAGTTCAGGGCCAATGATTTTTTCGAACACTGAAGCTTTCTTT. As protein: CAWSSGPMIFSNTEAFF.

This chain links TRBV2 with TRBJ1-1; D unresolved. V was clipped by 4 bases and J by 1 base, with 7 bases between them. CDR1 and CDR2 from the germline V gene are SNHLY and FYNNEI. The CDR3 sequence is 13 residues long. The CDR3: CASSGVPNTEAFF. The CDR3 DNA is TGTGCCAGCAGTGGAGTCCCGAACACTGAAGCTTTCTTT.

The chain carries TRBV18 and TRBJ2-7; TRBD2 matches at 10 bases. This CDR3 region has 16 residues. V was clipped by 2 bases and J by 4 bases; unmatched bases: 8. Germline lookup yields CDR1 KGHSH and CDR2 LQKENI. The CDR3, as DNA: TGTGCCAGCTCACCAAGCGGGGGGGCCCTCGGGTACGAGCAGTACTTC. Its translation: CASSPSGGALGYEQYF.

This sequence joins TRBV21-1 and TRBJ2-5; the table's D call of TRBD1 was not tested on the DNA. TRBV21-1 is a listed pseudogene. The CDR3 loop spans 13 amino acids. The CDR3 nucleotides are TGTGCCAGCTACCAGGGACAGGGAGAGACCCAGTACTTC. The encoded protein is CASYQGQGETQYF.

The V call is TRBV5-3, the J call TRBJ1-6; tentative D call: TRBD1 (5 bases). TRBV5-3 is noted as an ORF with a role that remains uncertain. Trimming took off 7 bases at V and 13 bases at J, with 18 bases between the two ends. The CDR3 is made up of 13 amino acids. The CDR3 region is CARDPWGLGPLHF. Here the CDR3 DNA reads TGTGCCAGAGACCCGTGGGGCTTGGGGCCCCTCCACTTT.

The chain recombines TRBV5-1 with TRBJ2-1, with 9 bases that match TRBD2. The germline gives CDR1 SGHRS, CDR2 YFSETQ. The CDR3 runs 15 residues. With 4 bases clipped from V and 5 bases from J, the junction kept 7 bases outside the gene matches. CDR3 bases: TGCGCCAGCAGCCCCCTAGCGGGGTCTGACAATGAGCAGTTCTTC. Its translation is CASSPLAGSDNEQFF.

The chain combines TRBV4-2 with TRBJ2-1, with TRBD2 identical over 12 bases. This CDR3 spans 16 amino acids. V was clipped by 0 bases and J by 4 bases; unmatched bases: 1. Germline CDR1 is LGHNA and CDR2 is YNFKEQ. In DNA form, the CDR3 reads TGTGCCAGCAGCCAAGAGCTAGCGGGGGGGTACAATGAGCAGTTCTTC. Its protein product is CASSQELAGGYNEQFF.